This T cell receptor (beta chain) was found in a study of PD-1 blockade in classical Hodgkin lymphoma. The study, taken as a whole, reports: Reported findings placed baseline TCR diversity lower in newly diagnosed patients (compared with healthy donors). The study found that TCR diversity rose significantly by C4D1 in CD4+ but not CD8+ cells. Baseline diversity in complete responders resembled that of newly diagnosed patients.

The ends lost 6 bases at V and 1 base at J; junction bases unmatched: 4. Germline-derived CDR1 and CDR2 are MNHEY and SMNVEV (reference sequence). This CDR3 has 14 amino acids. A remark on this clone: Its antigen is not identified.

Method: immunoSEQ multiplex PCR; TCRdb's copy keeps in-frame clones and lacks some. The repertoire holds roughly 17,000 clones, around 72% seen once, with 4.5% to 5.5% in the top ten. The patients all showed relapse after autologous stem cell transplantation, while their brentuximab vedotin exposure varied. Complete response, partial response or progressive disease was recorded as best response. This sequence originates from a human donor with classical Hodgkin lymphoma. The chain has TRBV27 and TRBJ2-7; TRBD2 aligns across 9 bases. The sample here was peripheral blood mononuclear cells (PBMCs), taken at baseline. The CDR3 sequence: CASSHLAGSYEQYF. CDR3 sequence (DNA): TGTGCCAGCAGCCACCTAGCGGGGTCCTACGAGCAGTACTTC.